The 22 T cell receptor beta chains below come from one sample, sequenced in a study of blood T cells in healthy people across ages. With a J-beta primer mix and a sample-barcoded 5' primer, a second PCR ran about 7 to 12 cycles. Via MiXCR, TCRdb re-called the 5' RACE reads, giving one row per CDR3 protein. The sample yields approximately 700,000 distinct CDR3 sequences, about 32% seen once. The sample taken for sequencing was blood. The source is a woman of 80 years or more in good health.

This clonotype was seen a handful of times. The chain employs TRBV7-6 and TRBJ2-3; D is ambiguous. Trimming removed 5 bases from V and 0 bases from J, with 9 bases in between. The germline V gene has CDR1 SGHVS and CDR2 FNYEAQ. This CDR3 has 14 residues. For the CDR3, the DNA is TGTGCCAGCAGCCTGTCCTTTAGCACAGATACGCAGTATTTT. Its translation is CASSLSFSTDTQYF.

Only a few counts were recorded for this clonotype. The chain employs TRBV30 and TRBJ1-1; TRBD1 matches at 7 bases. This CDR3 is built from 12 residues. With V trimmed by 2 bases and J by 3 bases, 0 bases remained unmatched. The V gene's germline CDR1 is GTSNPN and CDR2 SVGIG (reference sequence). The CDR3 DNA reads TGTGCCTGGAGTCAGGGGGACACTGAAGCTTTCTTT. It yields the protein CAWSQGDTEAFF.

The chain employs TRBV7-9 and TRBJ2-3, with 9 bases fitting TRBD2. The CDR3 is 16 residues long. With V trimmed by 5 bases and J by 4 bases, 10 bases remained unmatched. CDR1 SEHNR and CDR2 FQNEAQ come from the germline V gene (reference sequence). DNA of the CDR3: TGTGCCAGCAGCCTCGGGCCAGCGGGGGGCCCAGATACGCAGTATTTT. It specifies CASSLGPAGGPDTQYF.

The gene calls are TRBV29-1 and TRBJ1-5; D call uncertain. With 4 bases removed from V and 0 bases from J, the gap between germline ends came to 7 bases. CDR3 size: 13 residues. CDR1 is SQVTM, CDR2 ANQGSEA, per germline. CDR3 sequence (DNA): TGCAGCGTTGTTGAGAATAGCAATCAGCCCCAGCATTTT. This sequence encodes CSVVENSNQPQHF.

This rearrangement joins TRBV5-6 to TRBJ1-2, with TRBD1 identical over 7 bases. V lost 4 bases to trimming and J lost 4 bases; unmatched junction nucleotides: 10. The length of the CDR3 is 15 residues. CDR1 and CDR2 (germline): SGHDT, YYEEEE. CDR3 sequence (DNA): TGTGCCAGCAGCCGACCGACAGGGACCATCTATGGCTACACCTTC. The encoded protein is CASSRPTGTIYGYTF.

CDR3 nucleotides: TGTGCCAGCTCACCAGACGACTCTCACCCTTCTCTCCTACATGGCTACACCTTC. Protein: CASSPDDSHPSLLHGYTF. The chain combines TRBV18 with TRBJ1-2; D unclear. Germline CDR1 is KGHSH and CDR2 is LQKENI. Trimming took off 2 bases at V and 6 bases at J, with 25 bases between the two ends. The CDR3 contains 18 residues.

V is TRBV11-2 and J is TRBJ2-4; 8 bases fit TRBD2. CDR3 length equals 14 residues. Per the germline V gene, CDR1 is SGHAT and CDR2 is FQNNGV. With 5 bases clipped from V and 4 bases from J, the junction kept 4 bases outside the gene matches. The CDR3 loop is CASSHRGGKNIQYF. For the CDR3, the DNA is TGTGCCAGCAGCCATCGGGGGGGAAAAAACATTCAGTACTTC.

This clonotype showed up just a few times. This may arise from a read error, as a much more abundant clone is one base away. This rearrangement joins TRBV20-1 to TRBJ2-5; D is undetermined. CDR1 and CDR2 from the germline V gene are DFQATT and SNEGSKA (reference sequence). There are 13 residues in the CDR3. Deletions cut 2 bases from V and 11 bases from J, with 18 bases between. This chain's CDR3 is CSARLPISAQQYF. For the CDR3, the DNA is TGCAGTGCTAGATTGCCCATCAGCGCGCAGCAGTACTTC.

Many counts were recorded for this clonotype. This chain uses TRBV6-5 with TRBJ2-2; the D gene is possibly TRBD1 (6 bases). The CDR3 runs to 17 residues. Trimming stripped 0 bases from V and 0 bases from J, with 11 bases between. CDR1 MNHEY and CDR2 SVGAGI come from the germline V gene. CDR3 residues: CASSYSASGANTGELFF. The CDR3 coding sequence is TGTGCCAGCAGTTACTCCGCCTCAGGGGCGAACACCGGGGAGCTGTTTTTT.

The chain links TRBV28 to TRBJ1-5; 11 positions agree with TRBD1. Trimming took 4 bases from V and 6 from J; bases not matched to a gene: 11. From germline, CDR1 is MDHEN and CDR2 SYDVKM. The CDR3 totals 17 residues. The CDR3 DNA is TGTGCCAGCAGTTCACCACAGGACAGGGGGCATGGTCAGCCCCAGCATTTT. Its protein product is CASSSPQDRGHGQPQHF.

This sequence joins TRBV10-2 and TRBJ1-5, with D possibly matching TRBD1 (6 bases). V lost 3 bases and J lost 6, with 15 bases in between. Germline-derived CDR1 and CDR2 are WSHSY and SAAADI. This CDR3 is 15 amino acids long. CDR3 residues: CASSDRTGSVQPQHF. CDR3 sequence (DNA): TGCGCCAGCAGTGATCGTACAGGGAGTGTTCAGCCCCAGCATTTT.

To note about this clonotype: The CDR3 does not close with the conserved phenylalanine or tryptophan, likely indicating a read error. The genes are TRBV7-8 and TRBJ1-2, with TRBD1 identical over 9 bases. This CDR3 region has 16 residues. The junction had 15 bases not matched to a gene; V was cut back by 5 bases and J by 8 bases. Per germline, CDR1 SGHVS and CDR2 FQNEAQ. The CDR3 coding sequence is TGTGCCAGCAGCCCGCCGGGACAGGGATCTCCGCGAGGCTACACCGTC. This encodes CASSPPGQGSPRGYTV.

There are a few counts of this clonotype. A much bigger clone sits one base away, suggesting this may be a read error. This sequence joins TRBV6-4 and TRBJ2-7; 11 nucleotides agree with TRBD1. Germline CDR1 and CDR2: MRHNA and SNTAGT. The CDR3 contains 14 residues. CDR3 coding DNA: TGTGCCAGCGGTGACTCGGACAGGGGGCAAGTGCAGTACTTC. This encodes CASGDSDRGQVQYF.

This clonotype was observed many times. The CDR3 sequence is CASSSGLVQYF. Written as DNA, the CDR3 is TGTGCCAGCAGTTCCGGACTCGTCCAGTACTTC. The V call is TRBV28, the J call TRBJ2-7, with TRBD2 as a possible D gene (5 bases). Between the trimmed V and J ends, which lost 4 bases and 10 bases, there was a span of 11 bases. Germline values: CDR1 MDHEN, CDR2 SYDVKM. This CDR3 has 11 amino acids.

In this sample, this clonotype turned up a few times. A much larger clone lies a single base off, so this may be a read error. The rearrangement uses TRBV6-5 and TRBJ2-3, with D uncertain. The germline CDR1 and CDR2 sequences are MNHEY and SVGAGI. This CDR3 contains 13 residues. V lost 6 bases to trimming and J lost 4 bases, with 11 bases between them. The CDR3: CASRYGGADTQYF. CDR3 nucleotide sequence: TGTGCCAGCAGGTACGGTGGGGCAGATACGCAGTATTTT.

This clonotype showed up many times. The chain links TRBV20-1 to TRBJ1-6; 7 bases are a match to TRBD1. This CDR3 is 18 amino acids long. V shed 5 bases and J 0 bases; nucleotides not matched to a gene: 13. Germline CDR1 DFQATT, CDR2 SNEGSKA (reference sequence). The DNA for the CDR3 is TGCAGTGCTCCACTGGGAGGGACAGCGAGCTCCTATAATTCACCCCTCCACTTT. It translates to CSAPLGGTASSYNSPLHF.

This clonotype was seen many times. The gene calls are TRBV7-2 and TRBJ1-2, with 11 bases fitting TRBD1. Looked up from germline, CDR1 is SGHTA and CDR2 is FQGNSA. The CDR3 extends over 14 amino acids. After removal of 5 bases from V and 8 bases from J, the junction contained 7 bases not matched to a gene. The CDR3 sequence is CASSPGQGAGGYTF. Written as DNA, the CDR3 is TGTGCCAGCAGCCCTGGACAGGGGGCGGGGGGCTACACCTTC.

This chain connects TRBV6-2 or TRBV6-3 to TRBJ1-6; D remains ambiguous. Germline-derived CDR1 and CDR2 are MNHEY and SVGEGT. Trimming cost V 2 bases and J 3 bases, with 14 bases left between them. The CDR3 sequence is 17 residues long. CDR3 nucleotide sequence: TGTGCCAGCAGTTACGACCCTACGTACAACTATAATTCACCCCTCCACTTT. The encoded protein is CASSYDPTYNYNSPLHF.

This clonotype showed up many times. J is TRBJ2-6 and V is TRBV7-3; D remains unclear. V gave up 2 bases and J gave up 4 bases, with 9 bases separating them. Germline CDR1 and CDR2: SGHTA and FQGTGA. The CDR3 has 15 amino acids. This CDR3 is CASSLGVGGANVLTF. Here the CDR3 DNA reads TGTGCCAGCAGCTTAGGAGTCGGGGGGGCCAACGTCCTGACTTTC.

There are many counts of this clonotype. In DNA form, the CDR3 reads TGTGCCATCAGAGGACAGATCCAAGAGACCCAGTACTTC. Translated: CAIRGQIQETQYF. The rearrangement joins TRBV10-3 to TRBJ2-5, with D possibly TRBD1 on 6 matching bases. V lost 6 bases and J lost 1, with 9 bases in between. Germline CDR1 and CDR2: ENHRY and SYGVKD. This CDR3 spans 13 amino acids.

This clonotype was detected only once. V is TRBV7-9 and J is TRBJ2-3; D gene ambiguous. This CDR3 region has 16 residues. In germline, CDR1 is SEHNR, CDR2 FQNEAQ (reference sequence). V dropped 2 bases and J dropped 2 bases, with 14 bases sitting between them. CDR3 sequence: CASSLWVPAATDTQYF. CDR3 DNA sequence: TGTGCCAGCAGCTTATGGGTCCCCGCCGCCACAGATACGCAGTATTTT.

The gene calls are TRBV20-1 and TRBJ2-3, with D possibly being TRBD1 (6 bases). This CDR3 comprises 17 residues. Germline V lookup: CDR1 DFQATT, CDR2 SNEGSKA (reference sequence). V was clipped by 0 bases and J by 2 bases, with 18 bases between them. CDR3 loop: CSARDSWPGQLTDTQYF. The CDR3 coding sequence is TGCAGTGCTAGAGACAGTTGGCCGGGACAACTCACAGATACGCAGTATTTT.